The 21 T cell receptor beta chains reported below all come from one sample, sequenced in a study of T cell responses to AZD1222 COVID-19 vaccine (dated by TCRdb to 2020 to 2022). The time point tag for this specimen amounts to: about 28 days (+/-7) after the second vaccine dose. The treatment or condition label of this sample denotes: meningococcal conjugate vaccine given as trial control. The library came from the immunoSEQ multiplex PCR assay. TCRdb stores this immuneACCESS table with in-frame sequences only. Part of the clones is absent; in the studies checked, under half of the shortfall reflects unresolved V genes, and no reason is known for the rest. For this sample there are 130,000 or so clones; 90% appear just once. The ten largest clones capture 3.5% to 4.5% of the sample. Sample: peripheral blood, taken 28 days after the second dose of the MenACWY control vaccine. The receptors were sampled from an adult who received the MenACWY meningococcal vaccine as a control.

This clone is large. The chain has TRBV19 and TRBJ1-6; TRBD1 matches 9 bases. The CDR3 has 15 residues. Germline V gene sequence: CDR1 LNHDA, CDR2 SQIVND (reference sequence). V lost 8 bases and J lost 8; bases outside the gene matches: 10. The CDR3 region is CASGIRTGDYSPLHF. The CDR3, as DNA: TGTGCCAGTGGAATACGGACAGGGGATTATTCACCCCTCCACTTT. Together with reference TRBV19 and TRBJ1-6, the CDR3 gives the full variable domain: DGGITQSPKYLFRKEGQNVTLSCEQNLNHDAMYWYRQDPGQGLRLIYYSQIVNDFQKGDIAEGYSVSREKKESFPLTVTSAQKNPTAFYLCASGIRTGDYSPLHFGNGTRLTVT.

The chain carries TRBV18 and TRBJ2-4; the D gene is possibly TRBD1 (5 bases). The V gene's germline CDR1 is KGHSH and CDR2 LQKENI. V was clipped by 4 bases and J by 0 bases, with 7 bases between them. This CDR3 has 14 amino acids. CDR3 nucleotides: TGTGCCAGCTCACTCCAGGGAGCCAAAAACATTCAGTACTTC. Translated, it gives CASSLQGAKNIQYF.

This sequence joins TRBV18 and TRBJ1-1; 9 bases line up with TRBD1. V lost 4 bases, J lost 2 bases, and 11 bases stayed unmatched. The CDR3 loop spans 17 amino acids. The germline CDR1 and CDR2 sequences are KGHSH and LQKENI. CDR3 loop: CASSQNVRDRDNTEAFF. DNA of the CDR3: TGTGCCAGCTCACAAAACGTGCGGGACAGGGATAACACTGAAGCTTTCTTT. The whole variable domain, filled in from reference TRBV18 and TRBJ1-1, reads NAGVMQNPRHLVRRRGQEARLRCSPMKGHSHVYWYRQLPEEGLKFMVYLQKENIIDESGMPKERFSAEFPKEGPSILRIQQVVRGDSAAYFCASSQNVRDRDNTEAFFGQGTRLTVV.

The chain combines TRBV14 with TRBJ2-1; D ambiguous. CDR1 and CDR2 from the germline V gene are SGHDN and FVKESK. V lost 0 bases to trimming and J lost 5 bases, with 14 bases between them. There are 16 residues in the CDR3. This CDR3 reads CASSQDMQATHNEQFF. In nucleotides, the CDR3 is TGTGCCAGCAGCCAAGATATGCAGGCCACACACAATGAGCAGTTCTTC.

The J gene is TRBJ1-1, the V gene TRBV6-5, with 8 bases identical to TRBD1. The CDR3 is 14 amino acids. With V trimmed by 7 bases and J by 1 base, 5 bases remained unmatched. Germline V gene lookup returns CDR1 MNHEY and CDR2 SVGAGI. DNA of the CDR3: TGTGCCAGCACAACCGGGACAGGGAACACTGAAGCTTTCTTT. As protein: CASTTGTGNTEAFF.

The genes are TRBV19 and TRBJ2-7; D possibly corresponds to TRBD1 (6 bases). Germline V gene sequence: CDR1 LNHDA, CDR2 SQIVND (reference sequence). Trimming shortened V by 7 bases and J by 6 bases, and 10 bases separated the two germline ends. The length of the CDR3 is 11 residues. The DNA for the CDR3 is TGTGCCAGTATTGGGGGCGCCGAGCAGTACTTC. It is translated as CASIGGAEQYF.

The chain combines TRBV10-1 with TRBJ1-1, with D unclear. This CDR3 is built from 14 residues. V was cut by 1 base and J by 0 bases, with 6 bases left in between. CDR1 is WNHNN and CDR2 is SYGVQD in the germline V gene (reference sequence). Here the CDR3 reads CASSEYGMNTEAFF. The CDR3 DNA follows: TGCGCCAGCAGTGAGTACGGCATGAACACTGAAGCTTTCTTT.

The chain combines TRBV19 with TRBJ1-3; D is ambiguous. Germline V CDR1 and CDR2: LNHDA, SQIVND (reference sequence). The germline V and J ends were trimmed by 2 bases and 9 bases, with 11 bases remaining between them. The CDR3 runs to 13 residues. CDR3 sequence reads: CASSIPARGTIYF. In DNA, the CDR3 is TGTGCCAGTAGTATACCAGCACGAGGCACCATATATTTT.

The chain links TRBV20-1 to TRBJ2-1, with 9 bases identical to TRBD2. The V gene end was trimmed by 3 bases and the J gene end by 3 bases; junction bases not matched to a gene: 6. Germline V gene lookup returns CDR1 DFQATT and CDR2 SNEGSKA (reference sequence). CDR3 length: 15 residues. This chain's CDR3 is CSASSIAGDYNEQFF. The CDR3 DNA sequence: TGCAGTGCTAGTTCAATAGCGGGAGACTACAATGAGCAGTTCTTC.

This rearrangement joins TRBV18 to TRBJ1-5, with D hard to call. With 4 bases removed from V and 0 bases from J, the gap between germline ends came to 10 bases. Per the germline V gene, CDR1 is KGHSH and CDR2 is LQKENI. The CDR3 contains 15 residues. The CDR3 DNA reads TGTGCCAGCTCACAGTCGGGCAGTAGCAATCAGCCCCAGCATTTT. This encodes CASSQSGSSNQPQHF.

This clone showed up just a few times. The rearrangement uses TRBV18 and TRBJ1-4; maybe TRBD1 (6 bases). Trimming cost V 3 bases and J 5 bases, with 22 bases left between them. The V gene's germline CDR1 is KGHSH and CDR2 LQKENI. The CDR3 is 18 residues long. This CDR3 reads CASSPYRHRDPQNEKLFF. CDR3 DNA sequence: TGTGCCAGCTCACCCTACCGCCACAGGGATCCTCAAAATGAAAAACTGTTTTTT.

The chain employs TRBV12-3 or TRBV12-4 and TRBJ1-1, with D perhaps TRBD1 (6 bases). V lost 3 bases to trimming and J lost 6 bases, with 11 bases between them. This CDR3 spans 13 amino acids. The chain's CDR3 is CASSFMGAAEAFF. CDR3 sequence (DNA): TGTGCCAGCAGTTTTATGGGGGCTGCTGAAGCTTTCTTT.

CDR3 region: CASSLTGPPSYEQYF. Here the CDR3 DNA reads TGTGCCAGTAGTCTTACGGGACCGCCGTCCTACGAGCAGTACTTC. V gene TRBV19 combines with J gene TRBJ2-7; either TRBD1 or TRBD2 may supply D (5 bases each). The CDR3 sequence is 15 residues long. Germline V CDR1 and CDR2: LNHDA, SQIVND (reference sequence). The V end was cut by 5 bases, the J end by 1 base, with 15 bases between. The full variable domain, in which reference TRBV19 and TRBJ2-7 provide the parts outside the CDR3, is DGGITQSPKYLFRKEGQNVTLSCEQNLNHDAMYWYRQDPGQGLRLIYYSQIVNDFQKGDIAEGYSVSREKKESFPLTVTSAQKNPTAFYLCASSLTGPPSYEQYFGPGTRLTVT.

A note on this clone: At one end, the junction sequence differs from germline, possibly due to a read error. The chain has TRBV9 and TRBJ1-6, with TRBD1 identical over 7 bases. The germline gives CDR1 SGDLS, CDR2 YYNGEE. This CDR3 contains 16 residues. CDR3 nucleotides: TGTGTCAGCAGCGCCCGGGACAGCTCCTATAATTCACCCCTCCACTTT. Its protein product is CVSSARDSSYNSPLHF.

The V and J genes are TRBV11-2 and TRBJ2-7; 12 nucleotides line up with TRBD2. Germline-derived CDR1 and CDR2 are SGHAT and FQNNGV. This CDR3 region has 16 residues. J lost 2 bases, V lost 1 base, and 3 bases had no gene match. The CDR3 region is CASSLARTSGTYEQYF. In DNA form, the CDR3 reads TGTGCCAGCAGCTTAGCCCGGACTAGCGGGACCTACGAGCAGTACTTC.

The chain joins TRBV6-5 to TRBJ1-2, with D possibly being TRBD1 (5 bases). V was clipped by 0 bases and J by 4 bases, with 6 bases between them. This CDR3 has 13 residues. The germline gives CDR1 MNHEY, CDR2 SVGAGI. CDR3 in amino acids: CASSYSGAYGYTF. Here the CDR3 DNA reads TGTGCCAGCAGTTACTCAGGGGCCTATGGCTACACCTTC.

This clone was observed once. This chain uses TRBV7-2 with TRBJ1-2, with unresolved D. Germline CDR1 reads SGHTA; CDR2 reads FQGNSA. Trimming left V 7 bases short and J 9 bases short, with 18 bases between. CDR3 length: 13 amino acids. This CDR3 reads CASKMSVGNSYTF. The CDR3 nucleotides read TGTGCCAGCAAGATGAGTGTAGGGAATAGCTACACCTTC.

This clone showed up just once. This chain connects TRBV5-1 to TRBJ1-6, with D maybe TRBD1 (5 bases). Per germline, CDR1 SGHRS and CDR2 YFSETQ. V was trimmed by 0 bases and J by 8 bases, leaving 9 bases between them. The CDR3 extends over 14 amino acids. CDR3 residues: CASSLEVGDSPLHF. CDR3 nucleotides: TGCGCCAGCAGCTTGGAAGTAGGGGATTCACCCCTCCACTTT. The full variable domain, completed using reference TRBV5-1 and TRBJ1-6, is KAGVTQTPRYLIKTRGQQVTLSCSPISGHRSVSWYQQTPGQGLQFLFEYFSETQRNKGNFPGRFSGRQFSNSRSEMNVSTLELGDSALYLCASSLEVGDSPLHFGNGTRLTVT.

Notes on this clone: A junction boundary mismatches the germline segment, possibly from a read error. The chain joins TRBV6-5 to TRBJ1-4; D remains ambiguous. Germline CDR1 is MNHEY and CDR2 is SVGAGI. The CDR3 has 13 amino acids. DNA of the CDR3: TGTGCCAGCAGTTACTCGAACGGCGAGACTATGTATTTT. Residues: CASSYSNGETMYF.

The rearrangement joins TRBV5-1 to TRBJ1-4; 7 bases are a match to TRBD1. Germline assignment: CDR1 SGHRS and CDR2 YFSETQ. V lost 0 bases and J lost 6; bases outside the gene matches: 11. The CDR3 loop spans 17 amino acids. For the CDR3, the DNA is TGCGCCAGCAGCTTGGTCGGAGGGGGCGACCGGGATGAAAAACTGTTTTTT. This translates into CASSLVGGGDRDEKLFF.

This rearrangement joins TRBV19 to TRBJ1-2; D is ambiguous. This CDR3 comprises 13 residues. CDR1 is LNHDA, CDR2 SQIVND, per germline (reference sequence). Trimming removed 9 bases at V and 2 bases at J, with 13 bases between. The CDR3: CASHHRGNYGYTF. The CDR3 DNA sequence: TGTGCCAGCCACCACCGAGGGAACTATGGCTACACCTTC.